Presented here are 30 T cell receptor beta chains from one specimen sequenced in a study of T cells after yellow fever vaccination. From the 5' RACE reads, TCRdb called clonotypes with MiXCR, one entry per CDR3 protein. The data show some 150,000 distinct CDR3 sequences, roughly a tenth seen once. This specimen consisted of CD8+ T cells sorted from PBMCs, obtained 45 days after the yellow fever booster vaccination. These TCRs come from a man aged 18-30 years who received the YFV17D yellow fever vaccine.

The chain combines TRBV20-1 with TRBJ1-1; D may be TRBD1 (5 bases). V lost 3 bases to trimming and J lost 1 base, with 15 bases between them. Germline values: CDR1 DFQATT, CDR2 SNEGSKA (reference sequence). This CDR3 is built from 15 residues. CDR3 loop: CSARGLRGGNTEAFF. The CDR3 coding sequence is TGCAGTGCTAGGGGGCTCCGGGGAGGGAACACTGAAGCTTTCTTT.

The chain carries TRBV6-1 and TRBJ2-3; the match to TRBD2 covers 13 bases. This CDR3 is 20 amino acids long. J was trimmed by 2 bases and V by 2 bases; bases with no gene match: 13. Per germline, CDR1 MNHNS and CDR2 SASEGT. The CDR3 nucleotides read TGTGCCAGCAGTGAATTTTCCCATTGGACTAGCGGGGGAAACACAGATACGCAGTATTTT. Translating gives CASSEFSHWTSGGNTDTQYF.

The V and J genes are TRBV7-3 and TRBJ1-1; tentative D call: TRBD1 (5 bases). V lost 2 bases and J 9 bases, leaving 19 bases between the germline ends. Germline values: CDR1 SGHTA, CDR2 FQGTGA. The CDR3 contains 15 residues. The CDR3 DNA follows: TGTGCCAGCAGCTTAGGGGCGGCCTTAGAGGACCAAGCTTTCTTT. This sequence encodes CASSLGAALEDQAFF.

Ten or more counts support this clonotype. The chain combines TRBV12-3 or TRBV12-4 with TRBJ2-7, with TRBD1 identical over 7 bases. V gave up 4 bases and J gave up 1 base; unmatched junction bases: 1. The CDR3 has 13 residues. The DNA for the CDR3 is TGTGCCAGCAGTTGGGGACAGTCCTACGAGCAGTACTTC. This encodes CASSWGQSYEQYF.

This clonotype occurred a few times. The chain uses TRBV7-9 and TRBJ2-1, with 8 positions matching TRBD2. The CDR3 runs to 11 residues. Trimming cost V 1 base and J 16 bases; bases outside gene matches: 3. CDR1 SEHNR and CDR2 FQNEAQ come from the germline V gene (reference sequence). This CDR3 is CASSLEAGVFF. CDR3 bases: TGTGCCAGCAGCTTAGAAGCGGGGGTCTTCTTC.

The chain uses TRBV11-2 and TRBJ1-2; the match to TRBD1 covers 10 bases. V trimming: 0 bases; J trimming: 7 bases; junction bases outside the gene matches: 5. Germline values: CDR1 SGHAT, CDR2 FQNNGV. This CDR3 region has 15 residues. The CDR3 nucleotides read TGTGCCAGCAGCTTAGAGGCCGGACAGGGGGTTGGCTACACCTTC. It specifies CASSLEAGQGVGYTF. Looking up the rest from reference TRBV11-2 and TRBJ1-2 gives the full variable domain: EAGVAQSPRYKIIEKRQSVAFWCNPISGHATLYWYQQILGQGPKLLIQFQNNGVVDDSQLPKDRFSAERLKGVDSTLKIQPAKLEDSAVYLCASSLEAGQGVGYTFGSGTRLTVV.

The table lists this clonotype with a few counts. V usage is TRBV12-3 or TRBV12-4 and J usage is TRBJ1-2; possibly TRBD1 for D (5 bases). V dropped 7 bases and J dropped 3 bases, with 21 bases sitting between them. The length of the CDR3 is 16 residues. CDR3: CASTSSLGAGYYGYTF. In DNA form, the CDR3 reads TGTGCCAGCACCTCTTCCCTTGGAGCAGGGTACTATGGCTACACCTTC.

The genes are TRBV3-1 and TRBJ2-4; TRBD2 agrees at 16 bases. J gave up 7 bases and V 4 bases, and 10 bases lay outside the gene matches. The CDR3 extends over 18 amino acids. CDR1 LGHDT and CDR2 YNNKEL come from the germline V gene (reference sequence). CDR3 loop: CASSPLGTSGGAANIQYF. The CDR3 region has the DNA TGTGCCAGCAGCCCTCTCGGGACTAGCGGGGGGGCCGCGAACATTCAGTACTTC.

V is TRBV7-7 and J is TRBJ1-3, with 8 bases that match TRBD1. The trim removed 5 bases at V and 3 bases at J, leaving 3 bases unmatched. The CDR3 covers 14 residues. Germline V CDR1 and CDR2: SSHAT, FNYEAQ (reference sequence). The CDR3 reads CASSQGQVGNTIYF. CDR3 coding DNA: TGTGCCAGCAGCCAGGGACAGGTTGGAAACACCATATATTTT.

This clonotype was picked up a small number of times. V usage is TRBV5-1 and J usage is TRBJ2-5; 10 nucleotides align to TRBD2. This CDR3 has 15 amino acids. Germline V gene sequence: CDR1 SGHRS, CDR2 YFSETQ. V dropped 4 bases and J dropped 3; count of bases not matched to a gene: 6. Here the CDR3 DNA reads TGCGCCAGCAGCACGGCCCTAGCGGGGGAAGAGACCCAGTACTTC. Protein product: CASSTALAGEETQYF.

This clonotype was detected ten times or more. V is TRBV11-2 and J is TRBJ2-7; 10 bases are a match to TRBD2. V dropped 5 bases and J dropped 4; count of bases not matched to a gene: 5. Germline CDR1 is SGHAT and CDR2 is FQNNGV. This CDR3 has 14 amino acids. CDR3 in DNA: TGTGCCAGCAGCCGCCCTAGCGGGGGTTACGAGCAGTACTTC. Its translation is CASSRPSGGYEQYF.

The table lists this clonotype with a few counts. The chain joins TRBV9 to TRBJ1-1; no firm D call. V dropped 4 bases and J dropped 1 base, with 11 bases sitting between them. The CDR3 loop spans 14 amino acids. Per the germline V gene, CDR1 is SGDLS and CDR2 is YYNGEE. The CDR3 region is CASSPSWENTEAFF. The CDR3 DNA follows: TGTGCCAGCAGCCCCTCTTGGGAGAACACTGAAGCTTTCTTT.

In DNA, the CDR3 is TGCGCCAGCAGCCGGGATGAAAAACTGTTTTTT. As protein: CASSRDEKLFF. The chain uses TRBV4-3 and TRBJ1-4, with D unresolved. Germline values: CDR1 LGHNA, CDR2 YSLEER. This CDR3 is built from 11 residues. V was clipped by 4 bases and J by 6 bases, with 3 bases between them.

This clonotype was seen at least ten times. J is TRBJ2-5 and V is TRBV4-2; D assignment may be TRBD1 or TRBD2 (5 bases each). The CDR3 is made up of 15 amino acids. Trimming took 0 bases from V and 2 from J, leaving 10 bases between them. The germline CDR1 and CDR2 sequences are LGHNA and YNFKEQ. As DNA, the CDR3 is TGTGCCAGCAGCCAAGATGGGGACCTACAAGAGACCCAGTACTTC. Protein: CASSQDGDLQETQYF.

The CDR3 region has the DNA TGTGCCAGCAGTGGGAGAGGACAGCAACTAGAAGACTATGGCTACACCTTC. Protein product: CASSGRGQQLEDYGYTF. The chain carries TRBV25-1 and TRBJ1-2; tentative D call: TRBD1 (6 bases). Trimming removed 4 bases at V and 3 bases at J, with 21 bases between. CDR1 and CDR2 (germline): MGHDK, SYGVNS. The CDR3 contains 17 residues.

This clonotype was detected ten times or more. The rearrangement links TRBV12-3 or TRBV12-4 to TRBJ2-7; 9 bases match TRBD1. The CDR3 contains 16 residues. The V segment lost 1 base and the J segment 4 bases; nucleotides outside the gene matches: 8. DNA of the CDR3: TGTGCCAGCAGTTTAGAGGGGACAGGGACAGCGTACGAGCAGTACTTC. Its translation: CASSLEGTGTAYEQYF.

This clonotype has a handful of counts. The chain links TRBV20-1 to TRBJ2-7; TRBD2 might be the D (7 bases). The V end lost 7 bases, the J end lost 0 bases, and 13 bases lay between the germline ends. Germline CDR1 is DFQATT and CDR2 is SNEGSKA (reference sequence). This CDR3 contains 13 residues. The CDR3 DNA sequence: TGCAGTGGGGGGGGCGGGAGCTCCTACGAGCAGTACTTC. Amino acid sequence: CSGGGGSSYEQYF.

CDR3 protein: CASSRIGGAEETQYF. The DNA of the CDR3 is TGTGCCAGCAGCCGGATAGGGGGGGCTGAAGAGACCCAGTACTTC. The V call is TRBV7-2, the J call TRBJ2-5; possible D gene TRBD2, 7 bases. The CDR3 totals 15 residues. Germline V gene lookup returns CDR1 SGHTA and CDR2 FQGNSA. The V and J ends lost 5 bases and 3 bases respectively, with 16 bases between them.

CDR3 DNA sequence: TGTGCCAGCAGCGTAGACAGGGAGGGTAACTATGGCTACACCTTC. It specifies CASSVDREGNYGYTF. This chain connects TRBV9 to TRBJ1-2, with a tentative D call TRBD1 (6 bases). V was clipped by 0 bases and J by 1 base, with 10 bases between them. This CDR3 comprises 15 residues. The germline CDR1 and CDR2 sequences are SGDLS and YYNGEE.

The sample holds many counts of this clonotype. In DNA form, the CDR3 reads TGTGCCAGCAGCCCCCGGGGGGCCCCCTACAATGAGCAGTTCTTC. Translating gives CASSPRGAPYNEQFF. This rearrangement joins TRBV7-2 to TRBJ2-1, with TRBD2 as a possible D gene (7 bases). CDR1 SGHTA and CDR2 FQGNSA come from the germline V gene. The CDR3 length is 15 residues. Trimming left V 5 bases short and J 2 bases short, with 13 bases between.

This clonotype came up a few times. The CDR3 sequence: CASSLTRKGSNYGYTF. CDR3 DNA sequence: TGTGCCAGCAGCTTAACGAGGAAGGGATCGAACTATGGCTACACCTTC. The chain employs TRBV7-3 and TRBJ1-2, with D unresolved. Trimming took off 0 bases at V and 2 bases at J, with 13 bases between the two ends. CDR3 size: 16 residues. The germline CDR1 and CDR2 sequences are SGHTA and FQGTGA.

This clonotype was seen a few times. This chain uses TRBV27 with TRBJ2-3, with 8 bases aligning to TRBD2. Germline lookup yields CDR1 MNHEY and CDR2 SMNVEV (reference sequence). V was pared by 0 bases and J by 3 bases, with 2 bases of the junction left unmatched. There are 15 residues in the CDR3. CDR3 in amino acids: CASSLSRGGTDTQYF. The CDR3 nucleotides are TGTGCCAGCAGTTTATCACGGGGGGGAACAGATACGCAGTATTTT.

This clonotype was detected a few times. J is TRBJ2-7 and V is TRBV5-1; possibly TRBD1 for D (6 bases). Deletions cut 6 bases from V and 5 bases from J, with 18 bases between. Germline V gene data show CDR1 as SGHRS and CDR2 as YFSETQ. The CDR3 has 14 amino acids. DNA of the CDR3: TGCGCCAGCACTCCCGACAGGTGGGCCAACGAGCAGTACTTC. Amino acids: CASTPDRWANEQYF. The variable domain in full, completed from reference TRBV5-1 and TRBJ2-7, reads KAGVTQTPRYLIKTRGQQVTLSCSPISGHRSVSWYQQTPGQGLQFLFEYFSETQRNKGNFPGRFSGRQFSNSRSEMNVSTLELGDSALYLCASTPDRWANEQYFGPGTRLTVT.

This clonotype was detected many times. The V gene is TRBV30, the J gene TRBJ2-7, with 11 bases matching TRBD1. CDR3 length: 14 residues. Germline CDR1 and CDR2: GTSNPN and SVGIG (reference sequence). J gave up 2 bases and V 0 bases, and 0 bases lay outside the gene matches. The CDR3 spells CAWSVGQGAYEQYF. The CDR3 nucleotides are TGTGCCTGGAGTGTGGGACAGGGGGCCTACGAGCAGTACTTC. Looking up the rest from reference TRBV30 and TRBJ2-7 gives the full variable domain: SQTIHQWPATLVQPVGSPLSLECTVEGTSNPNLYWYRQAAGRGLQLLFYSVGIGQISSEVPQNLSASRPQDRQFILSSKKLLLSDSGFYLCAWSVGQGAYEQYFGPGTRLTVT.

Ten or more counts support this clonotype. The V call is TRBV5-1, the J call TRBJ1-1; D remains unclear. The germline gives CDR1 SGHRS, CDR2 YFSETQ. V dropped 1 base and J dropped 2 bases, with 9 bases sitting between them. There are 14 residues in the CDR3. The CDR3: CASSLNSPNTEAFF. The CDR3 bases are TGCGCCAGCAGCTTGAACAGTCCAAACACTGAAGCTTTCTTT.

This CDR3 is CASSSGQGITGELFF. Written as DNA, the CDR3 is TGCGCCAGCAGCTCTGGACAGGGGATTACCGGGGAGCTGTTTTTT. This chain connects TRBV5-1 to TRBJ2-2; 9 bases are shared with TRBD1. The CDR3 spans 15 residues. CDR1 and CDR2 (germline): SGHRS, YFSETQ. V dropped 3 bases and J dropped 5; count of bases not matched to a gene: 5.

The chain couples TRBV4-3 to TRBJ2-5, with TRBD2 matching over 7 bases. With V trimmed by 4 bases and J by 1 base, 3 bases remained unmatched. Per germline, CDR1 LGHNA and CDR2 YSLEER. The CDR3 length is 14 residues. This CDR3 is CASSPTSLQETQYF. The CDR3 nucleotides read TGCGCCAGCAGCCCGACTAGCCTCCAAGAGACCCAGTACTTC.

This clonotype was seen a handful of times. The chain carries TRBV7-9 and TRBJ2-7; D is undetermined. The CDR3 is 12 residues long. Germline V gene sequence: CDR1 SEHNR, CDR2 FQNEAQ (reference sequence). Trimming shortened V by 7 bases and J by 5 bases, and 12 bases separated the two germline ends. CDR3 DNA sequence: TGTGCCAGCACCCCCCAATCCAACGAGCAGTACTTC. It specifies CASTPQSNEQYF.

There are a few counts of this clonotype. The J gene is TRBJ2-5, the V gene TRBV15, with 9 bases matching TRBD1. The length of the CDR3 is 15 residues. V was pared by 7 bases and J by 3 bases, with 9 bases of the junction left unmatched. Germline V gene data show CDR1 as LNHNV and CDR2 as YYDKDF (reference sequence). The CDR3 spells CATTSIGTGKETQYF. The CDR3, as DNA: TGTGCCACCACCTCGATAGGGACAGGGAAAGAGACCCAGTACTTC.

The chain employs TRBV7-3 and TRBJ2-1; 11 bases line up with TRBD2. The germline gives CDR1 SGHTA, CDR2 FQGTGA. There are 20 residues in the CDR3. V gave up 6 bases and J gave up 0 bases; unmatched junction bases: 16. As DNA, the CDR3 is TGTGCCAGCAGTACCTGGGAGGTACTAGCGGGGGAGAGCTCCTACAATGAGCAGTTCTTC. Translating gives CASSTWEVLAGESSYNEQFF.